The next 4 T cell receptor beta chains were all read from a single sample in a study of identical twins. TCRdb itself ran the 5' RACE reads through MiXCR, one entry per CDR3 protein. The data show approximately 500,000 distinct CDR3 sequences, more than 20% seen once. These data also formed part of another study, on T cells expressing NK-cell markers.

The sequenced material came from CD4+ T cells sorted from blood. The receptor set was obtained from a woman aged 18-30 years in good health.

This clonotype has only a few counts. The V and J genes are TRBV6-2 or TRBV6-3 and TRBJ2-3; D gene ambiguous. Germline loops: CDR1 MNHEY, CDR2 SVGEGT. The V gene lost 1 base and the J gene lost 2 bases, with 13 bases spanning the gap. The CDR3 sequence is 16 residues long. CDR3 coding DNA: TGTGCCAGCAGTTACTACGCAGATGCATCCACAGATACGCAGTATTTT. It codes for CASSYYADASTDTQYF.

V gene TRBV20-1 combines with J gene TRBJ2-1; TRBD2 matches 9 bases. Trimming removed 4 bases from V and 10 bases from J; junction bases left unmatched: 8. The CDR3 runs 13 residues. Germline assignment: CDR1 DFQATT and CDR2 SNEGSKA (reference sequence). The CDR3 reads CSAMREGPEEQFF. Written as DNA, the CDR3 is TGCAGTGCTATGCGGGAGGGCCCGGAGGAGCAGTTCTTC.

This clonotype was counted a few times. This chain joins TRBV20-1 and TRBJ2-5, with D perhaps being TRBD1 or TRBD2 (5 bases each). This CDR3 is 12 amino acids long. V lost 1 base and J lost 5, with 8 bases in between. Germline lookup yields CDR1 DFQATT and CDR2 SNEGSKA (reference sequence). CDR3 in DNA: TGCAGTGCTAGAGGGGGGTGGGAGACCCAGTACTTC. Protein product: CSARGGWETQYF.

The chain couples TRBV20-1 to TRBJ2-3; 8 nucleotides match TRBD2. The V segment lost 2 bases and the J segment 5 bases; nucleotides outside the gene matches: 12. The CDR3 covers 16 residues. Germline CDR1 DFQATT, CDR2 SNEGSKA (reference sequence). The CDR3: CSARHYSGKRKDTQYF. For the CDR3, the DNA is TGCAGTGCTAGACACTATAGCGGGAAGAGGAAAGATACGCAGTATTTT.